This T cell receptor beta chain originates from a study of T cell responses to AZD1222 COVID-19 vaccine. Whole-study context: Doses given second, at about 4 or about 12 weeks, were pooled.

The repertoire was sequenced with immunoSEQ multiplex PCR; TCRdb's copy has only in-frame clones and lacks some. The data contain 140,000 to 150,000 clones, 80% to 90% of them seen just once; the ten biggest clones take up more than 7%. Germline V gene data show CDR1 as SQVTM and CDR2 as ANQGSEA. The CDR3 has 11 amino acids. With 4 bases removed from V and 4 bases from J, the gap between germline ends came to 4 bases. Study findings and constraints: Among those given AZD1222, only 6 or 7 were seropositive at baseline. Targets within unmutated variant regions were reportedly found for nearly half of spike-specific TCRs. At 160-218 and 743-854, vaccine-associated CD4 TCRs were dominant, and they spanned spike.

To note about this clone: The antigen is undetermined.

The sequence was obtained from an adult in good health. The chain carries TRBV29-1 and TRBJ2-2; no clear D gene. The input for sequencing was peripheral blood, taken on day 0 of AZD1222 vaccination. This CDR3 reads CSVGGTGELFF. The CDR3 DNA is TGCAGCGTTGGAGGCACCGGGGAGCTGTTTTTT.